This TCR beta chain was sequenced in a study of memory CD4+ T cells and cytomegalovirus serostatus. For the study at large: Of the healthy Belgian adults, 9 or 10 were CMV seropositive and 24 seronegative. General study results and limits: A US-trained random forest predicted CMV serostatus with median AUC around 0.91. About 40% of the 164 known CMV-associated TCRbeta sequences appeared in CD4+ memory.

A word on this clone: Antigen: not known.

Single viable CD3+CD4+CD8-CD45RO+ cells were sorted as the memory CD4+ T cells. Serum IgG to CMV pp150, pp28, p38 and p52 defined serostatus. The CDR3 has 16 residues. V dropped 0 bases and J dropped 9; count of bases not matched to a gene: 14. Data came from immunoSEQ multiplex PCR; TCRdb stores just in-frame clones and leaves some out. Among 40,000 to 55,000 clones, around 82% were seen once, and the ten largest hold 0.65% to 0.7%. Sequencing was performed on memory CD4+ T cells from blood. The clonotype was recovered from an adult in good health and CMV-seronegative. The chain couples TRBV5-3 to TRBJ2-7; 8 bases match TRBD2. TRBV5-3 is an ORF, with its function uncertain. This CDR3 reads CARSLEREKKELGQYF. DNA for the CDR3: TGTGCCAGAAGCTTGGAGCGGGAGAAAAAGGAACTAGGGCAGTACTTC.